The sequence of this TCR beta chain was determined in a study of T cell clones after liver transplantation. V was trimmed by 7 bases and J by 0 bases, leaving 12 bases between them. Germline V CDR1 and CDR2: SNHLY, FYNNEI. This CDR3 has 14 amino acids. Whole-study findings and limits: A larger donor-reactive than third-party decline suggested partial antigen-specific deletion.

Assay: immunoSEQ multiplex PCR; the TCRdb copy retains only in-frame clones and omits some. The repertoire holds 20,000 to 30,000 clones, with approximately 68% as singletons. About this clone: Its target is not known.

Sequenced material: CD4+ T cells from blood, taken before liver transplant. V and J are TRBV2 and TRBJ1-1; D not resolved. The receptor was isolated from a human donor who received a liver transplant. In DNA form, the CDR3 reads TGTGCCAGCAAGGGCAGCCGGGTGAACACTGAAGCTTTCTTT. This sequence encodes CASKGSRVNTEAFF.